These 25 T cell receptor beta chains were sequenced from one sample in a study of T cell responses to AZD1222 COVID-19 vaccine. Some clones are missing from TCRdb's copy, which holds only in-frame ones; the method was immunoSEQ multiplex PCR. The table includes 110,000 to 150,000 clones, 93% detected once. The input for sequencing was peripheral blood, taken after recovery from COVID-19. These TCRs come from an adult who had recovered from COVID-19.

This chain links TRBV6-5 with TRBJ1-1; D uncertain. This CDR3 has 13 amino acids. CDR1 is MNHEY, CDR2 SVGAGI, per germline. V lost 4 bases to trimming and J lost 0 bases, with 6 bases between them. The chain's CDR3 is CASSLGLNTEAFF. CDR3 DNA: TGTGCCAGCAGTTTAGGGTTGAACACTGAAGCTTTCTTT.

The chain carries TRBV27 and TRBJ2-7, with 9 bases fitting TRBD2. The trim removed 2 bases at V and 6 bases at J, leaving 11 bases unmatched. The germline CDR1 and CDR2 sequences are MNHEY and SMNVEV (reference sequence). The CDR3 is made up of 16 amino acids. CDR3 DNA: TGTGCCAGCAGTTTAGTAGGTGGGCTAGCGGGATCCGAGCAGTACTTC. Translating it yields CASSLVGGLAGSEQYF.

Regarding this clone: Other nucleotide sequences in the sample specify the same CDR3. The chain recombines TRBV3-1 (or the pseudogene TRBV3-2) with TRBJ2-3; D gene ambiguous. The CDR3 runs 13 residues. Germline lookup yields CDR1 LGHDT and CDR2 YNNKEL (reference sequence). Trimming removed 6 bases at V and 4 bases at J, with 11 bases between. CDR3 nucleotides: TGTGCCAGCAGTCTCGGAGCCTCAGATACGCAGTATTTT. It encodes CASSLGASDTQYF.

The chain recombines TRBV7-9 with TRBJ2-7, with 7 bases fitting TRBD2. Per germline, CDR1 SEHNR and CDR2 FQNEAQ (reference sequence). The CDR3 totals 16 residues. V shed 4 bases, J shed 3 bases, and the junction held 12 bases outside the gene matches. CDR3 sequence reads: CASSSFGAGEDYEQYF. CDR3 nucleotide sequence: TGTGCCAGCAGCTCGTTTGGGGCGGGAGAGGACTACGAGCAGTACTTC.

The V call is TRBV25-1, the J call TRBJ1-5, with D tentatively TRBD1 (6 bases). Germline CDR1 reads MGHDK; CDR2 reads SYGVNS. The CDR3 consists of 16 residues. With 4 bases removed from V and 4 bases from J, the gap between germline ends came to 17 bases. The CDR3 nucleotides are TGTGCCAGCAGTGTGGGACACCTGAAATTAAATCAGCCCCAGCATTTT. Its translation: CASSVGHLKLNQPQHF.

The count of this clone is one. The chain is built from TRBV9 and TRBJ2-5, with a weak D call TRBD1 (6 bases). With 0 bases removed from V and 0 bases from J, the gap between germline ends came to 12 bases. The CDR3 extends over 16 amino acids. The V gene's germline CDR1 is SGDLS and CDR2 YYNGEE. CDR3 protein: CASSVDPTGHQETQYF. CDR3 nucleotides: TGTGCCAGCAGCGTAGATCCGACAGGCCACCAAGAGACCCAGTACTTC.

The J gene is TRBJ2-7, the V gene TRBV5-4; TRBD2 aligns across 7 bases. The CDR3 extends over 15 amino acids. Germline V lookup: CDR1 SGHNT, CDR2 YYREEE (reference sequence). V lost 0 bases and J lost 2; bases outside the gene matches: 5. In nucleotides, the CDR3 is TGTGCCAGCAGCTTGGGGGAGGGAGAAACCTACGAGCAGTACTTC. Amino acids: CASSLGEGETYEQYF.

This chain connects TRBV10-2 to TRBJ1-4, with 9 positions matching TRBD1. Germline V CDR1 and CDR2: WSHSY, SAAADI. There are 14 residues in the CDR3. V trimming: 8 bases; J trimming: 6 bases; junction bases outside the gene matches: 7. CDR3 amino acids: CASRRNRGHEKLFF. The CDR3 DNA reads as TGCGCCAGCCGGAGGAACAGGGGGCATGAAAAACTGTTTTTT.

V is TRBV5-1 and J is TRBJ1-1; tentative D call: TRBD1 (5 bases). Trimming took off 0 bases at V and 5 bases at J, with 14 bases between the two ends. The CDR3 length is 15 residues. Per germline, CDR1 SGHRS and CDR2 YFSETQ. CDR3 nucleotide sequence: TGCGCCAGCAGCTTGGGGGGCGGTGGGGAAACTGAAGCTTTCTTT. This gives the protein CASSLGGGGETEAFF.

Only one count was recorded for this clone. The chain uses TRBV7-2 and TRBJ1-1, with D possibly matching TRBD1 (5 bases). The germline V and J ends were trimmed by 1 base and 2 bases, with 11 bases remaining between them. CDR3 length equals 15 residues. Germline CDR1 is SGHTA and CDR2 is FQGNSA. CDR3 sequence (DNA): TGTGCCAGCAGCTTAGTTCGAGGGACTAACACTGAAGCTTTCTTT. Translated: CASSLVRGTNTEAFF.

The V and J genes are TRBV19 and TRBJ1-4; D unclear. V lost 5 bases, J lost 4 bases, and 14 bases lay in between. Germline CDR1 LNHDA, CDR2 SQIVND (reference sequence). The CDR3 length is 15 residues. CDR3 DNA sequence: TGTGCCAGTAGTCCCCCCGGAGGGAATAATGAAAAACTGTTTTTT. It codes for CASSPPGGNNEKLFF.

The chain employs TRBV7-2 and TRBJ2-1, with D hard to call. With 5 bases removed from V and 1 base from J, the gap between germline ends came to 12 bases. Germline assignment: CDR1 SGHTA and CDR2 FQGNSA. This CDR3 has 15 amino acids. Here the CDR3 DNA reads TGTGCCAGCAGCCCGGACGGAGCTTCCTACAATGAGCAGTTCTTC. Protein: CASSPDGASYNEQFF.

CDR3 loop: CASSFLTGGQDEQYF. The CDR3, as DNA: TGTGCCAGCAGTTTCCTGACAGGAGGCCAGGACGAGCAGTACTTC. This sequence joins TRBV27 and TRBJ2-7, with D possibly matching TRBD1 (6 bases). Trimming cost V 3 bases and J 5 bases, with 17 bases left between them. This CDR3 region has 15 residues. From germline, CDR1 is MNHEY and CDR2 SMNVEV (reference sequence).

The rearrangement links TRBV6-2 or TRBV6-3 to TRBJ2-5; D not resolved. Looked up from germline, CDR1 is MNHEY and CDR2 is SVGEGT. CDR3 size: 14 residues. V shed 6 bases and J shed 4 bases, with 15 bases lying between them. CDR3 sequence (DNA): TGTGCCAGCAGCCTTCCCCGAGTTAGAGAGACCCAGTACTTC. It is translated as CASSLPRVRETQYF.

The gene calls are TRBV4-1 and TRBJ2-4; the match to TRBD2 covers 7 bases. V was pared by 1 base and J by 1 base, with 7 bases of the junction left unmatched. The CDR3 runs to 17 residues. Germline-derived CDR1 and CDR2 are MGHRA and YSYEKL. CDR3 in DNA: TGCGCCAGCAGCCAAGGTCAGACGCGGGAGGCCAAAAACATTCAGTACTTC. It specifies CASSQGQTREAKNIQYF.

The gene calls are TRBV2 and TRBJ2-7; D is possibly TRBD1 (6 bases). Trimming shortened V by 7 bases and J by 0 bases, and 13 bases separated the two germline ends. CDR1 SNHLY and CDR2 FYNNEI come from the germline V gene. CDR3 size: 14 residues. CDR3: CASNVQDSSYEQYF. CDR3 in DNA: TGTGCCAGCAACGTACAGGACAGCTCCTACGAGCAGTACTTC.

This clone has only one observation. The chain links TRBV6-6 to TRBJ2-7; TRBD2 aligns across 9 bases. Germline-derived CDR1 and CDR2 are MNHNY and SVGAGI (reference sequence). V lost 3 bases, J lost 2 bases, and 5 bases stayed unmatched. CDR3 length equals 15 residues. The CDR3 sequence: CASSYATSGAYEQYF. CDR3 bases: TGTGCCAGCAGTTATGCGACTAGCGGCGCCTACGAGCAGTACTTC.

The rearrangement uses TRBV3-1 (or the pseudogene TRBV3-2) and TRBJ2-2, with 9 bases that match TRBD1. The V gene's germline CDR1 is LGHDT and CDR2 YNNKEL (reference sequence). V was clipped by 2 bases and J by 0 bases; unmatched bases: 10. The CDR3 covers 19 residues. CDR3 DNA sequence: TGTGCCAGCAGCCAACTACCGGGACAGGGTTATCCGAACACCGGGGAGCTGTTTTTT. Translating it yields CASSQLPGQGYPNTGELFF.

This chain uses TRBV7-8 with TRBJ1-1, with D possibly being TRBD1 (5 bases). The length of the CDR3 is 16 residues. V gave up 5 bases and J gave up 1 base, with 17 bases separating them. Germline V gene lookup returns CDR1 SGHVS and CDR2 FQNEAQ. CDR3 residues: CASSPGTRAPNTEAFF. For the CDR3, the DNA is TGTGCCAGCAGCCCCGGGACCAGGGCCCCGAACACTGAAGCTTTCTTT.

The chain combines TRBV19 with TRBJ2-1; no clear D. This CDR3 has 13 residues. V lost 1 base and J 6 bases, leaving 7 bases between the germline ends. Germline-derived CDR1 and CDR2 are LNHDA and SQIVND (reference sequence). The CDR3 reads CASSIGQLNEQFF. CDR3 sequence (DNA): TGTGCCAGTAGTATAGGGCAGCTCAATGAGCAGTTCTTC.

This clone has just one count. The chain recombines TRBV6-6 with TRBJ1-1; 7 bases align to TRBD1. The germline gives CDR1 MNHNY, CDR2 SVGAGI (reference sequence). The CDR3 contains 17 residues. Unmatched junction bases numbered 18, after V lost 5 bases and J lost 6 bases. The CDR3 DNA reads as TGTGCCAGCAGTCAGGGGACAGCTTACTTAAGAGGGTCTGAAGCTTTCTTT. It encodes CASSQGTAYLRGSEAFF.

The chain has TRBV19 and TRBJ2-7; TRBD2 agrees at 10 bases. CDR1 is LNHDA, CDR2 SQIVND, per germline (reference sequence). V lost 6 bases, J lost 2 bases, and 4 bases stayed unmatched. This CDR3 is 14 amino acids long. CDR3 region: CASRSAGGPYEQYF. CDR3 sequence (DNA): TGTGCCAGTAGGTCAGCGGGAGGGCCCTACGAGCAGTACTTC.

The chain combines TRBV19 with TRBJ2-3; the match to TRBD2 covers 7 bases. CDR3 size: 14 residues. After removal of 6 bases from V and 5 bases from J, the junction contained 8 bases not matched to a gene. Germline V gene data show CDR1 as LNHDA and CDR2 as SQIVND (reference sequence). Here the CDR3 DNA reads TGTGCCAGTAGGGCCCCGGGCGGGAGAGATACGCAGTATTTT. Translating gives CASRAPGGRDTQYF.

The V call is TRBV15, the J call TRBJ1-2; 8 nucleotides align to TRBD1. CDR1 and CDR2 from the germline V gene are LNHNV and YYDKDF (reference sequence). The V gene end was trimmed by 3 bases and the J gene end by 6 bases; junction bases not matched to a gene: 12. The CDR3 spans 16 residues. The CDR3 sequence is CATSRAQGALYNGYTF. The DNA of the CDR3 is TGTGCCACCAGCAGGGCCCAGGGGGCCCTGTATAATGGCTACACCTTC.

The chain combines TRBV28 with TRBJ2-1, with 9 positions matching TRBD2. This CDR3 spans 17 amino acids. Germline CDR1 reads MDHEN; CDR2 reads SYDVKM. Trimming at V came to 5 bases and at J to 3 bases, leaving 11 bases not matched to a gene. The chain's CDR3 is CASSLRSSGRNYNEQFF. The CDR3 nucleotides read TGTGCCAGCAGTCTGCGCTCGAGCGGGAGGAACTACAATGAGCAGTTCTTC.